These 6 T cell receptor beta chains came from one sample sequenced in a study of Ad26.COV2.S vaccination and SARS-CoV-2 variants. Noted treatment: 15 to 20 received Ad26.COV2.S at low or high dose, single or two shots; several received placebo; per-sample allocation not given. Day 63 after the first vaccine or placebo injection was the time point for sampling. Method: immunoSEQ multiplex PCR; TCRdb's copy keeps in-frame clones and lacks some. This sample yields hundreds of thousands of clones, of which 80% to 90% are seen a single time; over 1.3% belongs to the top ten. Sequenced here: peripheral blood, sampled in a trial of Ad26.COV2.S vaccine versus placebo. Source of these receptors: a person aged 18-60 years who received the Ad26.COV2.S COVID-19 vaccine or a placebo.

The chain links TRBV5-1 to TRBJ2-6; unclear D gene. This CDR3 region has 13 residues. V lost 7 bases, J lost 0 bases, and 5 bases lay in between. The germline V gene encodes CDR1 SGHRS and CDR2 YFSETQ. The CDR3 DNA reads TGCGCCAGCGGACGCTCTGGGGCCAACGTCCTGACTTTC. Translated: CASGRSGANVLTF.

Here the CDR3 reads CASSLRTSRSSYNEQFF. CDR3 DNA sequence: TGTGCCAGCAGCCTCCGGACTTCCAGGAGCTCCTACAATGAGCAGTTCTTC. This chain joins TRBV4-2 and TRBJ2-1, with D perhaps TRBD2 (5 bases). CDR3 length: 17 amino acids. CDR1 LGHNA and CDR2 YNFKEQ come from the germline V gene. V was pared by 4 bases and J by 0 bases, with 16 bases between.

The rearrangement links TRBV5-1 to TRBJ1-4; possible D gene TRBD1, 5 bases. This CDR3 contains 17 residues. Trimming stripped 0 bases from V and 1 base from J, with 13 bases between. Germline V CDR1 and CDR2: SGHRS, YFSETQ. This chain's CDR3 is CASSLGPGEITNEKLFF. The CDR3 coding sequence is TGCGCCAGCAGCTTGGGGCCGGGGGAGATAACTAATGAAAAACTGTTTTTT. The full variable domain, with the rest looked up from reference TRBV5-1 and TRBJ1-4, is KAGVTQTPRYLIKTRGQQVTLSCSPISGHRSVSWYQQTPGQGLQFLFEYFSETQRNKGNFPGRFSGRQFSNSRSEMNVSTLELGDSALYLCASSLGPGEITNEKLFFGSGTQLSVL.

The genes are TRBV7-9 and TRBJ2-1; D is ambiguous. There are 12 residues in the CDR3. The V gene lost 4 bases and the J gene lost 10 bases, with 11 bases spanning the gap. Per the germline V gene, CDR1 is SEHNR and CDR2 is FQNEAQ (reference sequence). The CDR3 reads CASSYTGLEQFF. The CDR3 nucleotides are TGTGCCAGCAGCTACACGGGTCTCGAGCAGTTCTTC.

Here the CDR3 DNA reads TGCGCCAGCAGTGAGGTGACTAGAAGTCCTGAGCAGTTCTTC. It codes for CASSEVTRSPEQFF. The chain has TRBV10-1 and TRBJ2-1, with D tentatively TRBD2 (6 bases). Germline-derived CDR1 and CDR2 are WNHNN and SYGVQD (reference sequence). Trimming shortened V by 2 bases and J by 9 bases, and 14 bases separated the two germline ends. CDR3 length equals 14 residues.

The chain combines TRBV15 with TRBJ1-6, with 10 bases that match TRBD1. This CDR3 comprises 15 residues. The germline V gene has CDR1 LNHNV and CDR2 YYDKDF (reference sequence). Unmatched junction bases numbered 3, after V lost 1 base and J lost 9 bases. CDR3 region: CATSRGQGAGSPLHF. DNA for the CDR3: TGTGCCACCAGCAGAGGACAGGGGGCGGGTTCACCCCTCCACTTT.